The 5 T cell receptor beta chains in this list originate from one sample, sequenced in a study. The sorted Tregs were CD4+CD25+CD127-/low cells. TCRdb re-called the 5' RACE reads through MiXCR, storing one row per CDR3 protein. The table records 12,000 or so distinct CDR3 sequences, around 54% of them present only once. Sample: tumor-infiltrating Tregs sorted from the breast tumor. The receptors stem from a female donor with breast cancer.

The sample holds a few counts of this clonotype. The chain recombines TRBV6-4 with TRBJ2-1; 12 bases are a match to TRBD2. V lost 2 bases, J lost 7 bases, and 0 bases stayed unmatched. The CDR3 totals 14 residues. From germline, CDR1 is MRHNA and CDR2 SNTAGT. As DNA, the CDR3 is TGTGCCAGCAGTGACGGGACTAGCGGGAATGAGCAGTTCTTC. It translates to CASSDGTSGNEQFF.

This chain uses TRBV7-2 with TRBJ2-7; unclear D gene. The CDR3 covers 13 residues. Trimming shortened V by 5 bases and J by 6 bases, and 14 bases separated the two germline ends. Looked up from germline, CDR1 is SGHTA and CDR2 is FQGNSA. CDR3 sequence (DNA): TGTGCCAGCAGCCCTGGTACCCGCGGCGAGCAGTACTTC. Residues: CASSPGTRGEQYF. Full variable domain (missing parts from reference TRBV7-2 and TRBJ2-7): GAGVSQSPSNKVTEKGKDVELRCDPISGHTALYWYRQSLGQGLEFLIYFQGNSAPDKSGLPSDRFSAERTGGSVSTLTIQRTQQEDSAVYLCASSPGTRGEQYFGPGTRLTVT.

The table lists this clonotype with a few counts. This rearrangement joins TRBV20-1 to TRBJ2-3; D is perhaps TRBD2 (6 bases). CDR1 and CDR2 (germline): DFQATT, SNEGSKA (reference sequence). This CDR3 comprises 13 residues. With 6 bases removed from V and 6 bases from J, the gap between germline ends came to 16 bases. The CDR3 coding sequence is TGCAGTGCCAAGACGGGAGCAGGCGATACGCAGTATTTT. It encodes CSAKTGAGDTQYF.

The chain uses TRBV20-1 and TRBJ2-3; 8 bases agree with TRBD1. From germline, CDR1 is DFQATT and CDR2 SNEGSKA (reference sequence). The CDR3 totals 13 residues. Trimming cost V 6 bases and J 4 bases; bases outside gene matches: 6. CDR3 sequence (DNA): TGCAGTGCCCCGCCAGGGGGCGCAGATACGCAGTATTTT. Its protein is CSAPPGGADTQYF.

This clonotype was seen a few times. The J gene is TRBJ2-5, the V gene TRBV12-3 or TRBV12-4; 8 nucleotides match TRBD1. This CDR3 has 14 amino acids. V was clipped by 6 bases and J by 7 bases; unmatched bases: 10. The CDR3 region has the DNA TGTGCCAGCAGCCCAGACAGGGGTTATGGGACCCAGTACTTC. Protein product: CASSPDRGYGTQYF.